These 26 T cell receptor beta chains originate from one sample sequenced in a study of metastatic and nonmetastatic thyroid tumors (dated by TCRdb to 2019 to 2021). Libraries were constructed by PCR. These reads were obtained on an Illumina HiSeq 4000. Through fastp at Q25 and MiXCR, TCRdb rebuilt clones from the public reads, retaining in-frame beta chains. Across this sample there are some 20,000 clones, with 9.5% to 15% seen only once. Jointly, the top ten make up about 6% of the sample. No patient had received any treatment before thyroid surgery. The sample consisted of blood. These receptors came from a male donor with papillary thyroid cancer or a benign thyroid nodule (not recorded which). Some clones in this sample may be carry-over from other donors' samples.

The chain carries TRBV12-3 or TRBV12-4 and TRBJ2-2; the match to TRBD2 covers 7 bases. CDR3 length: 14 amino acids. J was trimmed by 6 bases and V by 3 bases; bases with no gene match: 4. This CDR3 reads CASSFSAGAGELFF. CDR3 coding DNA: TGTGCCAGCAGTTTCAGTGCGGGGGCCGGGGAGCTGTTTTTT.

Turning to this clone: This may arise from a read error, as a much more abundant clone is one base away. The chain joins TRBV4-2 to TRBJ1-2, with unresolved D. This CDR3 is 17 amino acids long. V gave up 4 bases and J gave up 5 bases, with 23 bases separating them. CDR1 LGHNA and CDR2 YNFKEQ come from the germline V gene. CDR3 DNA sequence: TGTGCCAGCAGCCCCTTGGCCCTGGCCGCCATCTCTTATGGCTACACCTTC. Protein sequence: CASSPLALAAISYGYTF.

This clone was seen a handful of times. This rearrangement joins TRBV15 to TRBJ2-3; 10 bases align to TRBD1. V lost 2 bases to trimming and J lost 1 base; unmatched junction nucleotides: 6. CDR3 length: 17 amino acids. The V gene's germline CDR1 is LNHNV and CDR2 YYDKDF (reference sequence). The CDR3 is CATSRRQGAMGTDTQYF. DNA of the CDR3: TGTGCCACCAGCAGACGACAGGGGGCTATGGGCACAGATACGCAGTATTTT.

This clone was seen at least ten times. The CDR3 region is CASSLREYNTGELFF. CDR3 DNA sequence: TGTGCCAGCAGCTTACGGGAGTACAACACCGGGGAGCTGTTTTTT. The chain links TRBV7-6 to TRBJ2-2; possible D gene TRBD2, 6 bases. V was cut by 2 bases and J by 2 bases, with 9 bases left in between. CDR1 is SGHVS and CDR2 is FNYEAQ in the germline V gene. This CDR3 contains 15 residues.

This clone was seen ten or more times. J is TRBJ1-2 and V is TRBV3-1; perhaps TRBD1 as D (6 bases). V was trimmed by 4 bases and J by 1 base, leaving 19 bases between them. Germline V CDR1 and CDR2: LGHDT, YNNKEL (reference sequence). The CDR3 has 17 amino acids. Here the CDR3 reads CASSPIDRTAYNYGYTF. The CDR3 DNA reads TGTGCCAGCAGCCCAATAGACAGGACCGCTTATAACTATGGCTACACCTTC. The full variable domain, in which reference TRBV3-1 and TRBJ1-2 provide the parts outside the CDR3, is DTAVSQTPKYLVTQMGNDKSIKCEQNLGHDTMYWYKQDSKKFLKIMFSYNNKELIINETVPNRFSPKSPDKAHLNLHINSLELGDSAVYFCASSPIDRTAYNYGYTFGSGTRLTVV.

This clone showed up many times. This chain uses TRBV20-1 with TRBJ2-5, with D perhaps TRBD2 (6 bases). Trimming removed 6 bases at V and 5 bases at J, with 13 bases between. This CDR3 comprises 12 residues. The germline V gene encodes CDR1 DFQATT and CDR2 SNEGSKA (reference sequence). The CDR3 loop is CSAWDLLETQYF. The CDR3 DNA follows: TGCAGTGCCTGGGACTTGCTGGAGACCCAGTACTTC.

In its sample, this clone was seen many times. V gene TRBV28 combines with J gene TRBJ1-4, with TRBD1 identical over 10 bases. CDR1 and CDR2 (germline): MDHEN, SYDVKM. The junction had 4 bases not matched to a gene; V was cut back by 1 base and J by 8 bases. The CDR3 runs 15 residues. The CDR3 DNA reads as TGTGCCAGCAGTTTATACGACAGGGGGCGAGAAAAACTGTTTTTT. Its translation is CASSLYDRGREKLFF.

This clone was recorded a few times. This may stem from a read error, because a much larger clone lies one nucleotide away. V and J are TRBV12-3 or TRBV12-4 and TRBJ1-1; 8 bases match TRBD1. The CDR3 loop spans 15 amino acids. V shed 5 bases, J shed 2 bases, and the junction held 7 bases outside the gene matches. The CDR3 here is CASSRPGQVNTEAFF. The CDR3 coding sequence is TGTGCCAGCAGTCGCCCGGGACAGGTTAACACTGAAGCTTTCTTT.

By sample fraction, this clone is medium-sized. In nucleotides, the CDR3 is TGTGCCTGGAGCCAGGGAGGGCTCTACTATGGCTACACCTTC. Amino acids: CAWSQGGLYYGYTF. The J gene is TRBJ1-2, the V gene TRBV30, with D possibly being TRBD1 (5 bases). CDR3 length: 14 residues. Trimming pared 3 bases from V and 3 bases from J, leaving 14 bases between. The germline V gene has CDR1 GTSNPN and CDR2 SVGIG (reference sequence).

This clone was observed many times. This chain connects TRBV5-5 to TRBJ2-7; D unresolved. Trimming took off 1 base at V and 3 bases at J, with 14 bases between the two ends. Per germline, CDR1 SGHKS and CDR2 YYEKEE (reference sequence). This CDR3 contains 15 residues. The CDR3 coding sequence is TGTGCCAGCAGCTTGTTGGACGGATTAAGCTACGAGCAGTACTTC. Amino acids: CASSLLDGLSYEQYF. The entire variable domain, with the rest obtained from reference TRBV5-5 and TRBJ2-7, is as follows: DAGVTQSPTHLIKTRGQQVTLRCSPISGHKSVSWYQQVLGQGPQFIFQYYEKEERGRGNFPDRFSARQFPNYSSELNVNALLLGDSALYLCASSLLDGLSYEQYFGPGTRLTVT.

This clone came up many times. This chain joins TRBV27 and TRBJ1-4; D possibly corresponds to TRBD1 (5 bases). Deletions cut 5 bases from V and 0 bases from J, with 10 bases between. This CDR3 contains 15 residues. Germline values: CDR1 MNHEY, CDR2 SMNVEV (reference sequence). This chain's CDR3 is CASSRDAATNEKLFF. In DNA, the CDR3 is TGTGCCAGCAGTCGGGACGCCGCAACTAATGAAAAACTGTTTTTT.

Ten or more counts support this clone. This rearrangement joins TRBV18 to TRBJ2-2, with D tentatively TRBD2 (5 bases). CDR3 length: 13 amino acids. The V end was cut by 0 bases, the J end by 6 bases, with 5 bases between. Looked up from germline, CDR1 is KGHSH and CDR2 is LQKENI. CDR3 bases: TGTGCCAGCTCACCACCTAGCGCCGGGGAGCTGTTTTTT. Its translation is CASSPPSAGELFF.

Ten or more counts support this clone. The chain has TRBV2 and TRBJ2-3, with D hard to call. The CDR3 is 11 residues long. With 5 bases removed from V and 6 bases from J, the gap between germline ends came to 6 bases. Germline lookup yields CDR1 SNHLY and CDR2 FYNNEI. CDR3 nucleotides: TGTGCCAGCAGTCCAGAGGATACGCAGTATTTT. This gives the protein CASSPEDTQYF.

In this sample, this clone turned up many times. The chain employs TRBV30 and TRBJ2-7; D is unclear. Germline V gene data show CDR1 as GTSNPN and CDR2 as SVGIG (reference sequence). This CDR3 is 11 amino acids long. V was cut by 3 bases and J by 5 bases, with 8 bases left in between. This CDR3 is CAWSKGNEQYF. CDR3 in DNA: TGTGCCTGGAGCAAGGGAAACGAGCAGTACTTC. Full variable domain (missing parts from reference TRBV30 and TRBJ2-7): SQTIHQWPATLVQPVGSPLSLECTVEGTSNPNLYWYRQAAGRGLQLLFYSVGIGQISSEVPQNLSASRPQDRQFILSSKKLLLSDSGFYLCAWSKGNEQYFGPGTRLTVT.

This clone has ten or more counts. The genes are TRBV20-1 and TRBJ2-3; 8 bases are a match to TRBD2. Trimming cost V 2 bases and J 2 bases; bases outside gene matches: 6. This CDR3 has 15 amino acids. Germline CDR1 DFQATT, CDR2 SNEGSKA (reference sequence). The CDR3 sequence: CSARSLAGYTDTQYF. In DNA form, the CDR3 reads TGCAGTGCTAGATCGTTAGCGGGGTACACAGATACGCAGTATTTT.

The table lists this clone with many counts. A single base separates this from a much larger clone, so it may be a read error. Within the sample, other DNA sequences also encode this same CDR3. The chain combines TRBV2 with TRBJ1-1; no reliable D call. CDR3 length: 12 amino acids. The germline V gene encodes CDR1 SNHLY and CDR2 FYNNEI. The CDR3 sequence: CASRVMNTEAFF. The CDR3 DNA sequence: TGTGCCAGCAGGGTAATGAACACTGAAGCTTTCTTC.

This clone turned up a few times. The gene calls are TRBV6-4 and TRBJ1-2; 7 bases are shared with TRBD1. CDR1 MRHNA and CDR2 SNTAGT come from the germline V gene. Trimming removed 6 bases from V and 0 bases from J; junction bases left unmatched: 4. This CDR3 has 14 residues. CDR3 DNA sequence: TGTGCCAGCAGCCGGGACAGCTCTAACTATGGCTACACCTTC. Translation gives CASSRDSSNYGYTF.

This clone was observed many times. The chain links TRBV20-1 to TRBJ2-7; D gene ambiguous. The CDR3 is made up of 13 amino acids. V shed 2 bases and J shed 0 bases, with 8 bases lying between them. The germline V gene has CDR1 DFQATT and CDR2 SNEGSKA (reference sequence). The CDR3 DNA follows: TGCAGTGCTAGACGGTCCAGCTCCTACGAGCAGTACTTC. It yields the protein CSARRSSSYEQYF.

The V call is TRBV6-1, the J call TRBJ2-1; perhaps TRBD1 as D (6 bases). Germline V gene lookup returns CDR1 MNHNS and CDR2 SASEGT. The CDR3 has 14 residues. Trimming took 5 bases from V and 5 from J, leaving 13 bases between them. The CDR3 loop is CASSLTGTNNEQFF. CDR3 DNA sequence: TGTGCCAGCAGTCTTACAGGGACCAACAATGAGCAGTTCTTC.

This clone was picked up many times. This chain links TRBV20-1 with TRBJ1-5; possible D gene TRBD1, 5 bases. The CDR3 totals 14 residues. V was clipped by 0 bases and J by 2 bases, with 8 bases between them. Germline CDR1 reads DFQATT; CDR2 reads SNEGSKA (reference sequence). This chain's CDR3 is CSARETVGNQPQHF. The CDR3 DNA reads TGCAGTGCTAGAGAGACAGTGGGCAATCAGCCCCAGCATTTT.

This clone was counted between two and nine times. The chain has TRBV11-2 and TRBJ1-6; D uncertain. The CDR3 covers 15 residues. Looked up from germline, CDR1 is SGHAT and CDR2 is FQNNGV. V was shortened by 5 bases and J by 0 bases, with 8 bases between the two germline ends. For the CDR3, the DNA is TGTGCCAGCAGCCCCTCGAGCTCCTATAATTCACCCCTCCACTTT. Amino acids: CASSPSSSYNSPLHF.

The rearrangement uses TRBV6-1 and TRBJ1-2; 7 bases are shared with TRBD1. Germline assignment: CDR1 MNHNS and CDR2 SASEGT. The CDR3 extends over 14 amino acids. The junction had 3 bases not matched to a gene; V was cut back by 5 bases and J by 0 bases. The CDR3 region is CASSPGTANYGYTF. CDR3 sequence (DNA): TGTGCCAGCAGTCCCGGGACAGCTAACTATGGCTACACCTTC.

As for this clone: A read error may be the cause here, since a much bigger clone is one base away. The rearrangement links TRBV7-9 to TRBJ2-5, with D tentatively TRBD1 (6 bases). The V gene's germline CDR1 is SEHNR and CDR2 FQNEAQ (reference sequence). This CDR3 is 13 amino acids long. CDR3 loop: CASSLSGDETQCF. The DNA for the CDR3 is TGTGCCAGCAGCTTATCAGGGGACGAGACCCAGTGCTTC.

This clone came up a few times. The chain uses TRBV6-1 and TRBJ1-2, with TRBD1 matching over 7 bases. With 5 bases clipped from V and 2 bases from J, the junction kept 11 bases outside the gene matches. Germline V lookup: CDR1 MNHNS, CDR2 SASEGT. The CDR3 sequence is 16 residues long. The CDR3 loop is CASSQPGGQLNYGYTF. The CDR3 bases are TGTGCCAGCAGTCAACCTGGGGGACAGTTAAACTATGGCTACACCTTC.

This chain links TRBV28 with TRBJ1-2, with D uncertain. Germline CDR1 and CDR2: MDHEN and SYDVKM. The CDR3 consists of 15 residues. V lost 3 bases and J 0 bases, leaving 11 bases between the germline ends. The CDR3 spells CASSFRGISNYGYTF. CDR3 nucleotide sequence: TGTGCCAGCAGTTTCCGCGGCATTTCTAACTATGGCTACACCTTC.

In its sample, this clone was seen once. The CDR3 reads CSAKRDRWQETQYF. The CDR3 coding sequence is TGCAGTGCCAAAAGGGACAGGTGGCAAGAGACCCAGTACTTC. V gene TRBV20-1 combines with J gene TRBJ2-5; 8 nucleotides line up with TRBD1. Germline values: CDR1 DFQATT, CDR2 SNEGSKA (reference sequence). Unmatched junction bases numbered 8, after V lost 6 bases and J lost 2 bases. The CDR3 is 14 amino acids.